Below, 27 T cell receptor beta chains from the same sample are listed, as sequenced in a study of blood T cells in healthy people across ages. A sample-barcoded 5' primer and a J-beta primer mix were used in a second PCR of about 7 to 12 cycles. TCRdb re-called the 5' RACE reads through MiXCR, storing one row per CDR3 protein. Here the sample spans fewer than 2,000,000 distinct CDR3 sequences, roughly 30% being singletons. The specimen was blood. The source is a woman younger than 45 in good health.

The rearrangement joins TRBV7-9 to TRBJ2-1; TRBD1 aligns across 7 bases. The CDR3 is 20 amino acids. The J segment lost 5 bases and the V segment lost 5 bases, leaving 24 bases of the junction unmatched. Germline CDR1 and CDR2: SEHNR and FQNEAQ (reference sequence). The CDR3 DNA follows: TGTGCCAGCAGCCGCCCTAGGGACAGTCGAGTAATGGTCCCAGACAATGAGCAGTTCTTC. Translation: CASSRPRDSRVMVPDNEQFF.

The V call is TRBV11-2, the J call TRBJ2-5; a possible D gene is TRBD2 (5 bases). Germline CDR1 is SGHAT and CDR2 is FQNNGV. V dropped 3 bases and J dropped 9 bases, with 14 bases sitting between them. CDR3 length equals 13 residues. The CDR3 loop is CASSFELVGAQYF. The CDR3 DNA reads as TGTGCCAGCAGCTTTGAACTAGTCGGAGCCCAGTACTTC.

This clonotype has just a few counts. The chain couples TRBV29-1 to TRBJ2-1; either TRBD1 or TRBD2 may supply D (5 bases each). Trimming cost V 7 bases and J 4 bases, with 17 bases left between them. CDR1 SQVTM and CDR2 ANQGSEA come from the germline V gene. The CDR3 totals 14 residues. In DNA form, the CDR3 reads TGCAGCGCGTCGCCGGGACCCAAGTACAATGAGCAGTTCTTC. This codes for CSASPGPKYNEQFF.

The V call is TRBV5-4, the J call TRBJ1-2; D is undetermined. CDR3 length: 14 amino acids. The V gene's germline CDR1 is SGHNT and CDR2 YYREEE (reference sequence). V lost 4 bases and J lost 6, with 16 bases in between. The CDR3: CASSATRADNGYTF. The DNA for the CDR3 is TGTGCCAGCAGCGCTACGAGGGCAGACAATGGCTACACCTTC.

With respect to this clonotype: A read error is possible here, since a much larger clone lies one base away. V and J are TRBV10-3 and TRBJ2-1; 8 bases align to TRBD2. This CDR3 region has 15 residues. CDR1 is ENHRY, CDR2 SYGVKD, per germline. The CDR3 loop reads CAISASGSSYDEQFF. In DNA form, the CDR3 reads TGTGCCATCAGTGCGAGCGGGAGCTCCTACGATGAGCAGTTCTTC.

In this sample, this clonotype turned up a few times. This rearrangement joins TRBV7-2 to TRBJ2-1; 7 bases match TRBD1. This CDR3 is built from 15 residues. V shed 5 bases and J 3 bases; nucleotides not matched to a gene: 7. Germline V gene sequence: CDR1 SGHTA, CDR2 FQGNSA. The CDR3 region is CASSSHRDSYNEQFF. The CDR3 DNA sequence: TGTGCCAGCAGCAGTCACCGGGACAGCTACAATGAGCAGTTCTTC. Complete variable domain (other parts from reference TRBV7-2 and TRBJ2-1): GAGVSQSPSNKVTEKGKDVELRCDPISGHTALYWYRQSLGQGLEFLIYFQGNSAPDKSGLPSDRFSAERTGGSVSTLTIQRTQQEDSAVYLCASSSHRDSYNEQFFGPGTRLTVL.

This clonotype occurred a few times. This chain links TRBV18 with TRBJ2-1; 8 bases map to TRBD2. The germline V gene has CDR1 KGHSH and CDR2 LQKENI. This CDR3 has 12 amino acids. V gave up 3 bases and J gave up 15 bases; unmatched junction bases: 7. The CDR3 loop is CASSPTSEQGFF. The DNA of the CDR3 is TGTGCCAGCTCACCGACTAGCGAGCAGGGGTTCTTC.

Regarding this clonotype: An end of the junction differs from the germline gene, which may be a read error. This rearrangement joins TRBV3-1 to TRBJ2-6, with a possible D match to TRBD1 (5 bases). This CDR3 is 15 amino acids long. From germline, CDR1 is LGHDT and CDR2 YNNKEL (reference sequence). In DNA, the CDR3 is TGTGCCAGCAGCCAAGATGTGTCTGGGGCCAACGTCCCGACTTTC. Translated, it gives CASSQDVSGANVPTF.

In its sample, this clonotype was seen a few times. The rearrangement links TRBV15 to TRBJ1-2; TRBD1 matches at 7 bases. Germline CDR1 LNHNV, CDR2 YYDKDF (reference sequence). This CDR3 has 16 residues. J was trimmed by 7 bases and V by 3 bases; bases with no gene match: 14. The CDR3 sequence: CATSRVPDRAFGGYTF. The CDR3 region has the DNA TGTGCCACCAGCAGGGTCCCCGACAGGGCCTTCGGTGGCTACACCTTC.

This clonotype has just a few counts. Sequence at one end of the junction differs from germline and may be a read error. The gene calls are TRBV7-9 and TRBJ2-6, with D maybe TRBD1 (5 bases). Germline assignment: CDR1 SEHNR and CDR2 FQNEAQ (reference sequence). The CDR3 is made up of 15 amino acids. The CDR3 here is CASGPGNSGANVRTF. CDR3 sequence (DNA): TGTGCCAGCGGACCAGGGAATTCTGGGGCCAACGTCCGGACTTTC.

J is TRBJ2-4 and V is TRBV5-1, with 10 bases identical to TRBD2. J was trimmed by 8 bases and V by 3 bases; bases with no gene match: 2. The CDR3 totals 13 residues. The germline gives CDR1 SGHRS, CDR2 YFSETQ. DNA of the CDR3: TGCGCCAGCAGCTATCTAGCGGGGGACATTCAGTACTTC. It translates to CASSYLAGDIQYF.

This chain connects TRBV20-1 to TRBJ2-2; 13 positions agree with TRBD2. Germline trimming cut 5 bases from V and 9 bases from J; bases unmatched to any gene: 6. The CDR3 sequence is 14 residues long. Germline CDR1 reads DFQATT; CDR2 reads SNEGSKA (reference sequence). The CDR3 DNA reads TGCAGTGCTGGACTAGCGGGAGTCGGAAGGGAGCTGTTTTTT. Its protein product is CSAGLAGVGRELFF.

On this clonotype itself: Sequence at one end of the junction differs from germline and may be a read error. The genes are TRBV6-1 and TRBJ2-1; the match to TRBD1 covers 7 bases. This CDR3 comprises 15 residues. Looked up from germline, CDR1 is MNHNS and CDR2 is SASEGT. The CDR3 region is CASSNRDSSYSEQFF. CDR3 DNA: TGTGCCAGCAGTAACCGGGACAGCTCCTACAGTGAGCAGTTCTTC.

This clonotype was seen a few times. The V gene is TRBV7-9, the J gene TRBJ2-7; 7 bases agree with TRBD2. With V trimmed by 1 base and J by 6 bases, 9 bases remained unmatched. CDR1 is SEHNR and CDR2 is FQNEAQ in the germline V gene (reference sequence). The CDR3 runs 15 residues. The CDR3 is CASSLEYASGIEQYF. The CDR3 bases are TGTGCCAGCAGCTTAGAATACGCTAGCGGAATCGAGCAGTACTTC.

V is TRBV20-1 and J is TRBJ2-5; TRBD1 is a possible D gene (6 bases). This CDR3 is 14 amino acids long. V dropped 0 bases and J dropped 3 bases, with 11 bases sitting between them. Germline CDR1 reads DFQATT; CDR2 reads SNEGSKA (reference sequence). The CDR3 here is CSAREARGEETQYF. Written as DNA, the CDR3 is TGCAGTGCTAGAGAGGCCAGGGGAGAAGAGACCCAGTACTTC.

The V call is TRBV7-6, the J call TRBJ1-5, with D perhaps matching TRBD1 (5 bases). This CDR3 comprises 13 residues. Trimming stripped 4 bases from V and 3 bases from J, with 7 bases between. Germline loops: CDR1 SGHVS, CDR2 FNYEAQ. This CDR3 reads CASSSGTNQPQHF. The CDR3 DNA follows: TGTGCCAGCAGCTCAGGGACCAATCAGCCCCAGCATTTT.

The rearrangement uses TRBV12-3 or TRBV12-4 and TRBJ2-7, with 8 bases matching TRBD1. V lost 5 bases, J lost 6 bases, and 9 bases stayed unmatched. The CDR3 runs to 14 residues. The CDR3 DNA is TGTGCCAGCAGTCCCCAACAGGGGGGCGCCGAGCAGTACTTC. It specifies CASSPQQGGAEQYF.

This clonotype was seen a few times. The chain couples TRBV5-6 to TRBJ2-7, with 9 nucleotides matching TRBD2. The CDR3 contains 16 residues. Germline loops: CDR1 SGHDT, CDR2 YYEEEE. V shed 1 base and J 1 base; nucleotides not matched to a gene: 6. The CDR3 here is CASSLFGGLASYEQYF. The DNA for the CDR3 is TGTGCCAGCAGCTTGTTTGGGGGACTAGCTTCCTACGAGCAGTACTTC.

The chain couples TRBV4-1 to TRBJ1-2, with TRBD1 matching over 7 bases. Germline V CDR1 and CDR2: MGHRA, YSYEKL. V lost 2 bases to trimming and J lost 4 bases; unmatched junction nucleotides: 4. The CDR3 spans 14 residues. The CDR3 DNA reads TGCGCCAGCAGCCAAACGGCAGGGGGCTATGGCTACACCTTC. This codes for CASSQTAGGYGYTF.

This clonotype was counted between two and nine times. This rearrangement joins TRBV2 to TRBJ1-1; possible D gene TRBD1, 5 bases. CDR1 is SNHLY, CDR2 FYNNEI, per germline. Trimming cost V 4 bases and J 6 bases, with 15 bases left between them. The length of the CDR3 is 14 residues. CDR3: CASSGQGGDPEAFF. The DNA of the CDR3 is TGTGCCAGCAGTGGGCAGGGAGGGGACCCTGAAGCTTTCTTT.

This chain connects TRBV6-1 to TRBJ2-6; 8 positions agree with TRBD2. The CDR3 runs 17 residues. Germline V CDR1 and CDR2: MNHNS, SASEGT. V was clipped by 8 bases and J by 0 bases; unmatched bases: 9. The CDR3 DNA is TGTGCCAGCGAGCAGGTAGCGGGGTTCTCTGGGGCCAACGTCCTGACTTTC. Translating it yields CASEQVAGFSGANVLTF.

This clonotype was counted ten times or more. The rearrangement uses TRBV7-2 and TRBJ2-7; D is uncertain. This CDR3 is built from 12 residues. The ends were cut back, 2 bases at V and 1 base at J, with 3 bases in the middle. Germline V gene lookup returns CDR1 SGHTA and CDR2 FQGNSA. CDR3 in amino acids: CASSLMSYEQYF. CDR3 DNA: TGTGCCAGCAGCTTAATGTCCTACGAGCAGTACTTC. The full variable domain, completed using reference TRBV7-2 and TRBJ2-7, is GAGVSQSPSNKVTEKGKDVELRCDPISGHTALYWYRQSLGQGLEFLIYFQGNSAPDKSGLPSDRFSAERTGGSVSTLTIQRTQQEDSAVYLCASSLMSYEQYFGPGTRLTVT.

Turning to this clonotype: The conserved phenylalanine or tryptophan is not found at the CDR3 terminus, so this likely reflects a read error. The rearrangement links TRBV12-3 or TRBV12-4 to TRBJ1-2; no firm D call. The length of the CDR3 is 13 residues. V was cut by 3 bases and J by 3 bases, with 8 bases left in between. The CDR3 sequence: CASSLAVYYGYTY. Written as DNA, the CDR3 is TGTGCCAGCAGTTTGGCCGTTTACTATGGCTACACCTAC.

The chain recombines TRBV30 with TRBJ1-1; 7 nucleotides line up with TRBD1. CDR1 is GTSNPN, CDR2 SVGIG, per germline (reference sequence). There are 16 residues in the CDR3. The ends lost 0 bases at V and 1 base at J; junction bases unmatched: 8. The CDR3 spells CAWSVRDSYQNTEAFF. The CDR3 coding sequence is TGTGCCTGGAGTGTCCGGGACAGCTACCAGAACACTGAAGCTTTCTTT.

This clonotype has a handful of counts. The chain recombines TRBV20-1 with TRBJ2-3; D tentatively fits TRBD1 or TRBD2 (5 bases each). Germline lookup yields CDR1 DFQATT and CDR2 SNEGSKA (reference sequence). Trimming took 5 bases from V and 2 from J, leaving 23 bases between them. This CDR3 has 17 residues. CDR3: CSAGPPVRDEHTDTQYF. The CDR3 nucleotides read TGCAGTGCTGGTCCACCTGTCCGGGACGAACACACAGATACGCAGTATTTT.

The DNA of the CDR3 is TGTGCCAGCAGCTTCCAGGATGAAAAACTGTTTTTT. Its protein is CASSFQDEKLFF. V is TRBV13 and J is TRBJ1-4; D not certain. CDR3 length: 12 amino acids. With 3 bases removed from V and 6 bases from J, the gap between germline ends came to 5 bases. Germline V gene sequence: CDR1 PRHDT, CDR2 FYEKMQ (reference sequence).

The chain carries TRBV20-1 and TRBJ2-7; D possibly uses TRBD1 or TRBD2 (6 bases each). The CDR3 contains 14 residues. CDR1 is DFQATT and CDR2 is SNEGSKA in the germline V gene (reference sequence). The V and J ends lost 1 base and 6 bases respectively, with 16 bases between them. In nucleotides, the CDR3 is TGCAGTGCTAGAGCGTACAGACAGGAGGGCGAGCAGTACTTC. Its protein is CSARAYRQEGEQYF.